This note documents a single T cell receptor (beta chain) sequence. The antigen is not known. The data originate from a study of cytomegalovirus exposure and HLA in healthy donors. After removal of 2 bases from V and 5 bases from J, the junction contained 8 bases not matched to a gene. CDR3 length equals 15 residues. CDR1 is MNHEY, CDR2 SVGAGI, per germline. Study-level findings and limits: A few chains linked to CMV were shown in vitro to be specific for CMV antigens. In a later analysis, first-cohort TCR clusters were found to tend to co-occur in the approximately 120 validation repertoires.

Here immunoSEQ multiplex PCR was the method, and the copy in TCRdb shows in-frame clones only, minus some. The data hold about 180,000 clones, with around 86% observed a single time. The chain uses TRBV6-5 and TRBJ1-1; TRBD1 matches at 7 bases. The TCR originated in a man aged 18 to 29 in good health and CMV-seropositive. Sequenced material: PBMCs. The CDR3 nucleotides read TGTGCCAGCAGTTACAAACAGACAGGGTGGACTGAAGCTTTCTTT. Translated: CASSYKQTGWTEAFF.